One and the same sample provided the 9 T cell receptor beta chains below, sequenced in a study of beta chain features in type 1 diabetes. The sequenced template was cDNA made from the entire isolated RNA. The assay was immunoSEQ multiplex PCR, and TCRdb's table has in-frame clones only and misses some. Of around 180,000 clones in the sample, 10% to 15% were seen once. Sequenced sample: central memory CD4+ T cells from blood. The receptors originated from a woman aged 18-30 years in good health.

The chain is built from TRBV4-2 and TRBJ2-1; the match to TRBD1 covers 7 bases. With V trimmed by 8 bases and J by 7 bases, 14 bases remained unmatched. The CDR3 loop spans 15 amino acids. CDR1 is LGHNA, CDR2 YNFKEQ, per germline. Here the CDR3 DNA reads TGTGCCAGCTCCCGACAGGGCACCTTGGAGAATGAGCAGTTCTTC. Translating it yields CASSRQGTLENEQFF.

This chain links TRBV30 with TRBJ1-2; a possible D gene is TRBD1 (6 bases). V lost 5 bases and J 3 bases, leaving 13 bases between the germline ends. CDR1 is GTSNPN and CDR2 is SVGIG in the germline V gene (reference sequence). The CDR3 has 13 amino acids. The CDR3 loop reads CAWGSGVDYGYTF. DNA for the CDR3: TGTGCCTGGGGCTCAGGGGTAGACTATGGCTACACCTTC.

This clone was counted at least ten times. V usage is TRBV29-1 and J usage is TRBJ2-2, with D maybe TRBD2 (5 bases). Trimming left V 5 bases short and J 7 bases short, with 8 bases between. Germline V CDR1 and CDR2: SQVTM, ANQGSEA. This CDR3 is 11 amino acids long. The CDR3 DNA is TGCAGCGTTCGGGATTTCGGGGAGCTGTTTTTT. This sequence encodes CSVRDFGELFF.

The V call is TRBV9, the J call TRBJ2-7; maybe TRBD2 (5 bases). CDR1 SGDLS and CDR2 YYNGEE come from the germline V gene. Trimming pared 1 base from V and 6 bases from J, leaving 17 bases between. The CDR3 has 15 amino acids. This CDR3 reads CASSVSWRLALEQYF. The DNA for the CDR3 is TGTGCCAGCAGCGTATCCTGGCGTCTAGCCCTCGAGCAGTACTTC. The full variable domain, its missing parts supplied by reference TRBV9 and TRBJ2-7, is DSGVTQTPKHLITATGQRVTLRCSPRSGDLSVYWYQQSLDQGLQFLIQYYNGEERAKGNILERFSAQQFPDLHSELNLSSLELGDSALYFCASSVSWRLALEQYFGPGTRLTVT.

The chain has TRBV4-2 and TRBJ1-3; 9 nucleotides line up with TRBD1. CDR3 size: 16 residues. Germline assignment: CDR1 LGHNA and CDR2 YNFKEQ. With 4 bases clipped from V and 0 bases from J, the junction kept 4 bases outside the gene matches. The CDR3 DNA sequence: TGTGCCAGCAGCCTCGGGACAGGGAGCTCTGGAAACACCATATATTTT. It codes for CASSLGTGSSGNTIYF.

The J gene is TRBJ2-1, the V gene TRBV9; 13 bases fit TRBD2. V lost 4 bases to trimming and J lost 7 bases; unmatched junction nucleotides: 14. There are 18 residues in the CDR3. CDR1 and CDR2 (germline): SGDLS, YYNGEE. CDR3 sequence: CASSPEWGTSGINNEQFF. CDR3 DNA: TGTGCCAGCAGCCCCGAGTGGGGGACTAGCGGGATAAATAATGAGCAGTTCTTC.

This clone occurred a few times. The chain carries TRBV18 and TRBJ2-3; D unresolved. V was trimmed by 2 bases and J by 7 bases, leaving 7 bases between them. Looked up from germline, CDR1 is KGHSH and CDR2 is LQKENI. This CDR3 has 12 amino acids. The CDR3 DNA is TGTGCCAGCTCACCAGAGGCAAATACGCAGTATTTT. Translating it yields CASSPEANTQYF.

The gene calls are TRBV7-9 and TRBJ2-7; unclear D gene. This CDR3 region has 17 residues. Germline V gene lookup returns CDR1 SEHNR and CDR2 FQNEAQ (reference sequence). Trimming shortened V by 0 bases and J by 0 bases, and 15 bases separated the two germline ends. CDR3 protein: CASSLAIGAQASYEQYF. CDR3 coding DNA: TGTGCCAGCAGCTTAGCGATAGGAGCTCAAGCCTCCTACGAGCAGTACTTC.

This clone was counted a few times. The chain uses TRBV14 and TRBJ1-2; D remains unclear. V lost 6 bases and J 1 base, leaving 6 bases between the germline ends. Germline V gives CDR1 SGHDN, CDR2 FVKESK. The CDR3 extends over 12 amino acids. This CDR3 reads CASSRSNYGYTF. The CDR3 nucleotides read TGTGCCAGCAGTAGGAGTAACTATGGCTACACCTTC. The full variable domain, completed using reference TRBV14 and TRBJ1-2, is EAGVTQFPSHSVIEKGQTVTLRCDPISGHDNLYWYRRVMGKEIKFLLHFVKESKQDESGMPNNRFLAERTGGTYSTLKVQPAELEDSGVYFCASSRSNYGYTFGSGTRLTVV.